This T cell receptor (beta chain) came from a study of T cell responses to AZD1222 COVID-19 vaccine (dated by TCRdb to the early 2020s). At the level of the whole study: A total of around 240 trial participants underwent TCR sequencing, of whom 207 received two doses of AZD1222 and about 26 received two doses of the MenACWY control vaccine. Trial participants were enrolled by age into 18-55, 56-69 and 70-plus year subgroups, with about 150, 28 and 57 TCR-sequenced participants respectively.

On the study overall, not on this receptor specifically: The whole spike protein was spanned by vaccine-associated CD4 TCRs, and dominant responses were seen in regions 160-218 and 743-854. Because no day 14 peak-response samples were available, the repertoires could be characterized only after the peak T cell response. Participants were mostly white British, with more females than males. The authors suggested clonal diversity may have been underestimated. Spike-specific TCR breadth and depth rose significantly after two AZD1222 doses compared with day 0 and with MenACWY recipients. Nearly half of unique spike-specific TCRs reportedly recognized epitopes outside regions mutated in the B.1.351 and B.1.1.7 variants. In the small 56-69-year group, the increase in depth fell short of significance, most likely because of low power. Conclusions about previously exposed vaccinees are limited, since just six AZD1222 recipients were seropositive for SARS-CoV-2 at baseline.

The label giving this sample's time point can be read as: about 28 days (+/-7) after the second vaccine dose. AZD1222 recipients whose second dose came at about 4 weeks and those whose second dose came at about 12 weeks were combined into one group, since spike-specific TCR depth and breadth did not differ between the two schedules. Samples from vaccinated people were obtained from the UK trials COV001 and COV002, which included a single-blind randomized controlled phase 2/3 trial of AZD1222 (ChAdOx1 nCoV-19) in healthy adults. Trial participant PBMC samples were collected at day 0 and day 28 after the second dose for TCRbeta chain sequencing. With regard to this clone: Its antigen target is currently unknown. Base qualities are not recorded, but no much larger clone differs from it by a single base.

The CDR3 regions of human TCRbeta chains were subjected to immunosequencing. In the paper's pipeline: Repertoire TCRs were matched against a reference library of SARS-CoV-2-specific TCRs generated with the MIRA antigen-specificity platform. Breadth was defined as the fraction of unique TCRs that were SARS-CoV-2-associated, and depth was defined as the fraction of total T cells that were SARS-CoV-2-associated. Using the MIRA data, each spike-specific TCR was assigned both to the spike region to which the TCR was reactive and to a CD4 or CD8 class. Log10-transformed breadth and depth values were compared by one-way ANOVA with Sidak's multiple comparisons tests. In its TCRdb copy, this immuneACCESS table keeps in-frame sequences only and misses some clones. Where compared with another copy, unresolved V genes explain less than half of these, and the others have no known cause. V and J calls and clone size follow that table, whereas D and trimming were derived from the DNA. Here the sample has fewer than 150,000 clones; roughly 90% occur a single time. The top ten hold roughly 6.1% of the sample.

The origin of this receptor is an adult who received the AZD1222 COVID-19 vaccine. Sequenced here: peripheral blood, sampled 28 days after the second AZD1222 dose.

The DNA is TGCGCCAGCAGTGGTGGGGGTTCCTACGAGCAGTACTTC. Its protein product is CASSGGGSYEQYF. The chain links TRBV10-1 with TRBJ2-7; the D match is possibly TRBD1 or TRBD2, with 5 bases aligned in each. V loses 4 bases, J loses 1 base, and the germline ends lie 8 bases apart. Spanning cysteine to phenylalanine, the CDR3 consists of 13 amino acids. Only the CDR3 region is kept as DNA, spanning 39 bases read in frame from base 1. The germline V gene encodes CDR1 WNHNN and CDR2 SYGVQD (reference sequence).